Below are 19 T cell receptor beta chains sequenced from a single sample in a study of shared clonotypes between healthy human individuals. TCRdb's table, derived via immunoSEQ multiplex PCR, lists solely in-frame clones and lacks some. The sample lists over 2 million clones, roughly 94% occurring once. Sequencing used naive CD4+ T cells sorted from blood. Subset reported: CD45RA+ positively selected. These TCRs come from a young man in good health.

This chain links TRBV4-3 with TRBJ2-5; D might be TRBD1 (5 bases). This CDR3 has 14 residues. CDR1 and CDR2 from the germline V gene are LGHNA and YSLEER. The V and J ends lost 4 bases and 1 base respectively, with 10 bases between them. The CDR3 protein is CASSPDTVQETQYF. CDR3 bases: TGCGCCAGCAGCCCGGACACGGTCCAAGAGACCCAGTACTTC.

V usage is TRBV6-6 and J usage is TRBJ1-1; 7 nucleotides line up with TRBD1. V shed 7 bases and J 5 bases; nucleotides not matched to a gene: 10. Germline V gene sequence: CDR1 MNHNY, CDR2 SVGAGI (reference sequence). The CDR3 spans 14 residues. In DNA form, the CDR3 reads TGTGCCAGCACGCGGACAGGACTAGGTACTGAAGCTTTCTTT. Amino acids: CASTRTGLGTEAFF.

The V and J genes are TRBV6-5 and TRBJ2-1; D is undetermined. V lost 5 bases and J lost 2, with 10 bases in between. Germline V gene sequence: CDR1 MNHEY, CDR2 SVGAGI. The CDR3 spans 14 residues. CDR3 in DNA: TGTGCCAGCAGTCGTATGGTTACCTACAATGAGCAGTTCTTC. This codes for CASSRMVTYNEQFF.

The V call is TRBV5-4, the J call TRBJ2-5; no firm D call. The CDR3 is 14 residues long. The germline gives CDR1 SGHNT, CDR2 YYREEE (reference sequence). The V gene lost 1 base and the J gene lost 0 bases, with 7 bases spanning the gap. The CDR3 loop is CASSLLGDQETQYF. DNA of the CDR3: TGTGCCAGCAGCTTGCTTGGTGACCAAGAGACCCAGTACTTC.

As regards this clone: The same CDR3 also results from other DNA sequences found in this sample. The chain has TRBV30 and TRBJ2-7, with 7 bases that match TRBD2. CDR3 length: 14 amino acids. Unmatched junction bases numbered 5, after V lost 0 bases and J lost 3 bases. The germline V gene encodes CDR1 GTSNPN and CDR2 SVGIG (reference sequence). The CDR3 DNA is TGTGCCTGGAGTGTGGGGGGGACCAGCTACGAGCAGTACTTC. This gives the protein CAWSVGGTSYEQYF.

The rearrangement joins TRBV11-2 to TRBJ2-2; D may be TRBD1 (5 bases). There are 16 residues in the CDR3. Germline loops: CDR1 SGHAT, CDR2 FQNNGV. Trimming took off 5 bases at V and 1 base at J, with 14 bases between the two ends. This CDR3 is CASSPTGHLNTGELFF. Here the CDR3 DNA reads TGTGCCAGCAGCCCCACCGGACACTTGAACACCGGGGAGCTGTTTTTT.

The chain links TRBV7-9 to TRBJ1-1, with TRBD1 as a possible D gene (5 bases). V was shortened by 5 bases and J by 3 bases, with 10 bases between the two germline ends. Germline lookup yields CDR1 SEHNR and CDR2 FQNEAQ (reference sequence). The CDR3 loop spans 13 amino acids. CDR3 loop: CASSGAWDTEAFF. The CDR3 bases are TGTGCCAGCAGCGGGGCATGGGACACTGAAGCTTTCTTT.

V gene TRBV5-1 combines with J gene TRBJ2-1, with D perhaps matching TRBD2 (5 bases). V lost 1 base and J 6 bases, leaving 14 bases between the germline ends. This CDR3 contains 15 residues. Per the germline V gene, CDR1 is SGHRS and CDR2 is YFSETQ. The CDR3 sequence is CASSLRGPKGNEQFF. The CDR3 nucleotides read TGCGCCAGCAGCTTGAGAGGGCCGAAGGGCAATGAGCAGTTCTTC.

This clone was recorded once. The chain joins TRBV10-3 to TRBJ2-2, with 8 bases aligning to TRBD2. CDR1 and CDR2 from the germline V gene are ENHRY and SYGVKD. Trimming removed 3 bases from V and 6 bases from J; junction bases left unmatched: 3. This CDR3 contains 14 residues. The CDR3 here is CAISDPGLAGELFF. CDR3 bases: TGTGCCATCAGTGATCCGGGACTAGCCGGGGAGCTGTTTTTT.

The chain is built from TRBV19 and TRBJ2-5; perhaps D is TRBD1 or TRBD2 (5 bases each). The germline V and J ends were trimmed by 7 bases and 8 bases, with 11 bases remaining between them. CDR3 length: 11 residues. The V gene's germline CDR1 is LNHDA and CDR2 SQIVND (reference sequence). Here the CDR3 reads CASKTGATQYF. The CDR3 DNA follows: TGTGCCAGTAAAACCGGGGCAACCCAGTACTTC.

This clone was observed a handful of times. J is TRBJ2-7 and V is TRBV4-1, with D possibly being TRBD1 (6 bases). The CDR3 has 15 residues. The germline V gene has CDR1 MGHRA and CDR2 YSYEKL. Trimming removed 0 bases from V and 2 bases from J, with 11 bases in between. Here the CDR3 DNA reads TGCGCCAGCAGCCAAGAAGTTTCAGGGGCCTACGAGCAGTACTTC. This sequence encodes CASSQEVSGAYEQYF.

This rearrangement joins TRBV21-1 to TRBJ2-7; TRBD1, the table's D call, was not compared with the DNA. TRBV21-1 is a listed pseudogene. There are 15 residues in the CDR3. CDR3 DNA: TGTGCCAGCAGCAAAGGGAAAGCCAGGGTCTACGAGCAGTACTTC. It encodes CASSKGKARVYEQYF.

The chain is built from TRBV6-1 and TRBJ2-1; TRBD1 matches at 10 bases. This CDR3 has 14 residues. Germline V lookup: CDR1 MNHNS, CDR2 SASEGT. The V segment lost 7 bases and the J segment 6 bases; nucleotides outside the gene matches: 6. CDR3 residues: CASKWGQGFNEQFF. The CDR3 DNA reads as TGTGCCAGCAAATGGGGACAGGGGTTCAATGAGCAGTTCTTC.

The rearrangement joins TRBV2 to TRBJ1-2; D ambiguous. Germline V gene data show CDR1 as SNHLY and CDR2 as FYNNEI. The ends were cut back, 4 bases at V and 4 bases at J, with 10 bases in the middle. The length of the CDR3 is 13 residues. In DNA form, the CDR3 reads TGTGCCAGCAGTGGTCTGGTCAGCTATGGCTACACCTTC. Translated, it gives CASSGLVSYGYTF.

The sample holds one count of this clone. The CDR3 reads CASSFGTPSEAFF. Here the CDR3 DNA reads TGTGCCAGCAGTTTCGGCACGCCCTCTGAAGCTTTCTTT. The chain combines TRBV27 with TRBJ1-1; no reliable D call. Trimming took off 3 bases at V and 6 bases at J, with 11 bases between the two ends. In germline, CDR1 is MNHEY, CDR2 SMNVEV (reference sequence). The CDR3 is made up of 13 amino acids.

This chain uses TRBV11-2 with TRBJ2-7; a weak D match, TRBD2 (6 bases). This CDR3 spans 11 amino acids. Per germline, CDR1 SGHAT and CDR2 FQNNGV. V lost 8 bases and J lost 2, with 7 bases in between. The CDR3 DNA reads as TGTGCCAGCTTAGCGGCCTACGAGCAGTACTTC. Translating gives CASLAAYEQYF.

This chain connects TRBV6-6 to TRBJ1-5; no reliable D call. The CDR3 consists of 13 residues. Germline-derived CDR1 and CDR2 are MNHNY and SVGAGI (reference sequence). The germline V and J ends were trimmed by 2 bases and 1 base, with 3 bases remaining between them. The CDR3 DNA reads as TGTGCCAGCAGTTACCAGAGCAATCAGCCCCAGCATTTT. This codes for CASSYQSNQPQHF.

V usage is TRBV27 and J usage is TRBJ1-1, with D unresolved. V was clipped by 4 bases and J by 0 bases, with 12 bases between them. Germline V CDR1 and CDR2: MNHEY, SMNVEV (reference sequence). There are 15 residues in the CDR3. CDR3 sequence reads: CASSSPEALNTEAFF. The CDR3, as DNA: TGTGCCAGCAGTTCCCCAGAAGCATTGAACACTGAAGCTTTCTTT.

This sequence joins TRBV7-2 and TRBJ1-4, with 7 bases fitting TRBD1. The CDR3 sequence is 13 residues long. CDR1 and CDR2 from the germline V gene are SGHTA and FQGNSA. The V segment lost 5 bases and the J segment 8 bases; nucleotides outside the gene matches: 5. CDR3 nucleotides: TGTGCCAGCAGCGAGACAGGGAACGAAAAACTGTTTTTT. Its translation is CASSETGNEKLFF.